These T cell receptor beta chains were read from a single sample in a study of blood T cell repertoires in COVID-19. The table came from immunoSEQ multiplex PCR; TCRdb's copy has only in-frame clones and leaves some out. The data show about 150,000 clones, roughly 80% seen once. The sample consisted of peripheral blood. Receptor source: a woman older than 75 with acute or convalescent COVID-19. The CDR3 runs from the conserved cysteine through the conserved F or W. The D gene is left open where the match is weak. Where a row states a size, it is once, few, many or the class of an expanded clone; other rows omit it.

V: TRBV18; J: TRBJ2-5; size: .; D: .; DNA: TGTGCCAGCTCACCACTTAGCGCGGAGACCCAGTACTTC; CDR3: CASSPLSAETQYF
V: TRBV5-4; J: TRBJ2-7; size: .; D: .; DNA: TGTGCCAGCAGCTTGGGGAGGGCGACGGTCTACGAGCAGTACTTC; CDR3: CASSLGRATVYEQYF
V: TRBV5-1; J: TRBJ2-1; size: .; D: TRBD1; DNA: TGCGCCAGCAGCTTTATCCAAACAGGGGGCCCTACTAATGAGCAGTTCTTC; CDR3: CASSFIQTGGPTNEQFF
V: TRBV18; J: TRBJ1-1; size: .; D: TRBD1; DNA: TGTGCCAGCTCACCCGTTCGACAGGGTAACACTGAAGCTTTCTTT; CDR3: CASSPVRQGNTEAFF
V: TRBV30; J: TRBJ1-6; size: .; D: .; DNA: TGTGCCTGGAGTGTACCCTCCCTCGGACAGCGGAATTCACCCCTCCACTTT; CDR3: CAWSVPSLGQRNSPLHF
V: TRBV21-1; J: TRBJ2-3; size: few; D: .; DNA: TGTGCCAGATCAGACAGGGCTTGTGGGAGGATCACAGATACGCAGTATTTT; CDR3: CARSDRACGRITDTQYF
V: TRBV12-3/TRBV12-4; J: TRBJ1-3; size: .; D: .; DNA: TGTGCCAGCAGTTCCGGCTCTGGAAACACCATATATTTT; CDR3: CASSSGSGNTIYF
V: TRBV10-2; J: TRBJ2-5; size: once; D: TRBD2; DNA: TGCGCCAGCAGTGCTGGACTAGCGGGGATTCAAGAGACCCAGTACTTC; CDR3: CASSAGLAGIQETQYF
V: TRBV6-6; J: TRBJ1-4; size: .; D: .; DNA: TGTGCCAGCAGTTACGAACAGGGTTTTGAAAAACTGTTTTTT; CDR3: CASSYEQGFEKLFF
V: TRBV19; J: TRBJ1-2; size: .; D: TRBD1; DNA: TGTGCCAGTAGTTCCAACAGGGGAGCAGGCTATGGCTACACCTTC; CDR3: CASSSNRGAGYGYTF
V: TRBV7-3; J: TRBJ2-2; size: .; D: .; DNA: TGTGCCAGCAGCTCAGGCAGAAGAAACACCGGGGAGCTGTTTTTT; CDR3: CASSSGRRNTGELFF
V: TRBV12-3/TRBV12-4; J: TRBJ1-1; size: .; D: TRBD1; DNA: TGTGCCAGCAGTCAAGACAGGGGGGAAGCTTTCTTT; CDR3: CASSQDRGEAFF
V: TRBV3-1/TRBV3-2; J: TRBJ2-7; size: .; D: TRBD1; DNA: TGTGCCAGCAGCCAAGGGACAGGGTCCAACGAGCAGTACTTC; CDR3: CASSQGTGSNEQYF
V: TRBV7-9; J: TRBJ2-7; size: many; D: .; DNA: TGTGCCAGCAGCTTAGAGGGGACTGCGTCCTACGAGCAGTACTTC; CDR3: CASSLEGTASYEQYF
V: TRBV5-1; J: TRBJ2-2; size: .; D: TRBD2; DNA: TGCGCCAGCAGCTTAGGGACTAGCGGAAACGGGGAGCTGTTTTTT; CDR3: CASSLGTSGNGELFF
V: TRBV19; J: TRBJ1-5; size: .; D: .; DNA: TGTGCCAGTAGTATCCGAGGGGGAGGCAATCAGCCCCAGCATTTT; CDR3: CASSIRGGGNQPQHF
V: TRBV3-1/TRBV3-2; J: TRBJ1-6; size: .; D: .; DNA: TGTGCCAGCTTAGGGGCGGGATCACCCCTCCACTTT; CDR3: CASLGAGSPLHF
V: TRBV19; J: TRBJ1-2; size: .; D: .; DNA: TGTGCCAGTACCGGGTCCGCCGGGTCTGGCTACACCTTC; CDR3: CASTGSAGSGYTF
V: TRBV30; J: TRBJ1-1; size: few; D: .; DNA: TGTGCCTGGACCCCAGGGGCGCACACTGAAGCTTTCTTT; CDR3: CAWTPGAHTEAFF
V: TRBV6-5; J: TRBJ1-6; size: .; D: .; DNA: TGTGCCAGCCGCTGGGGGCTCTCCTATAATTCACCCCTCCACTTT; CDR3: CASRWGLSYNSPLHF
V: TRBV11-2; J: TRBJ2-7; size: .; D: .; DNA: TGTGCCAGCAGCTTAGAAATACAGGTGATCTACGAGCAGTACTTC; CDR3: CASSLEIQVIYEQYF
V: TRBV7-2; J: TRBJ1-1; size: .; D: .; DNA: TGTGCCAGCAGCTTAGCGCTGGCGGGGGCTGAAGCTTTCTTT; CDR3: CASSLALAGAEAFF
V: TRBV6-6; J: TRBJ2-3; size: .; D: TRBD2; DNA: TGTGCCAGCAGTTACTCCTCAGCGGGGGGGGGAGATACGCAGTATTTT; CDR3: CASSYSSAGGGDTQYF
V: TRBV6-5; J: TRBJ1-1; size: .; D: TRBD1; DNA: TGTGCCAGCAGGATGGGACAGAGGAACACTGAAGCTTTCTTT; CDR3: CASRMGQRNTEAFF
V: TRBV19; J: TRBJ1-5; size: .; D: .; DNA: TGTGCCAGTAGCCCCTCCAGGGATCAGCCCCAGCATTTT; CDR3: CASSPSRDQPQHF
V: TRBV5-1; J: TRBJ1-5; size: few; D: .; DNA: TGCGCCAGCAGCTTGGAAGGGGAAGGCAATCAGCCCCAGCATTTT; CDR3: CASSLEGEGNQPQHF
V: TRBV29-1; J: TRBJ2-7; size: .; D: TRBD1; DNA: TGCAGCGTTGAAGGCGGACAGGGGGATCCCTACGAGCAGTACTTC; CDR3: CSVEGGQGDPYEQYF
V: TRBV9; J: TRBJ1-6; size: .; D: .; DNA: TGTGCCAGCAGCGCTCTTAATTCACCCCTCCACTTT; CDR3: CASSALNSPLHF
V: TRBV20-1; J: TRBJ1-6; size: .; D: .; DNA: TGCAGTGCTAGTTTGGGGCTCAATTCACCCCTCCACTTT; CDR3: CSASLGLNSPLHF
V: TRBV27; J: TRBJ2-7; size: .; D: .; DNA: TGTGCCAGCAGTTCTTCTGGACTCAGTTACTTAAACGAGCAGTACTTC; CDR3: CASSSSGLSYLNEQYF
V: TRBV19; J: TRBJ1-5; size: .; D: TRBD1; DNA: TGTGCCAGTAGAAGCCAGGGGGCGAGCAATCAGCCCCAGCATTTT; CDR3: CASRSQGASNQPQHF
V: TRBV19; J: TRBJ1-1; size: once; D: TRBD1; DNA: TGTGCCAGTAGACAGACAGGGGGTAACACTGAAGCTTTCTTT; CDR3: CASRQTGGNTEAFF
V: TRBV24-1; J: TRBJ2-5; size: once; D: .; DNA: TGTGCCACCAGTGACCCCCCGTTCGGCAGGGGTACAGAGACCCAGTACTTC; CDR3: CATSDPPFGRGTETQYF
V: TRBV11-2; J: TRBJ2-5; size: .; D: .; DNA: TGTGCCAGCAGCTCAGGGGAGACCCAGTACTTC; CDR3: CASSSGETQYF
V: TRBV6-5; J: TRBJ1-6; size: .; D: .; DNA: TGTGCCAGCAGTTACTCGGTCCCAGGGAATCCACCCCTCCACTTT; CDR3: CASSYSVPGNPPLHF
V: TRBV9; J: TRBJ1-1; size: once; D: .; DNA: TGTGCCAGCAGCGTAGGGAACAGCCGAGAAGCTTTCTTT; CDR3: CASSVGNSREAFF
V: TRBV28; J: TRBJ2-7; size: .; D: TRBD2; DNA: TGTGCCAGCAGTTTAGGGTCGGCTAGCGGACTCTACGAGCAGTACTTC; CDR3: CASSLGSASGLYEQYF
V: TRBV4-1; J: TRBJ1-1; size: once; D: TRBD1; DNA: TGCGCCAGCAGCCAAGATCCGGCAGGGGGGAGTAGGAACACTGAAGCTTTCTTT; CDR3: CASSQDPAGGSRNTEAFF
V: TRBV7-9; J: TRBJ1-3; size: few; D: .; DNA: TGTGCCAGCAGCTTATTCGACACCATATATTTT; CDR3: CASSLFDTIYF
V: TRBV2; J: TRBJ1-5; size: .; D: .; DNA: TGTGCCAGCAGTGAAGGGCGGGGGGCCTTTCAGCCCCAGCATTTT; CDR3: CASSEGRGAFQPQHF
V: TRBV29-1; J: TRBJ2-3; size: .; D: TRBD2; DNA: TGCAGCGTTGCCCTTACAGCGGGAGTCACAGATACGCAGTATTTT; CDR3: CSVALTAGVTDTQYF
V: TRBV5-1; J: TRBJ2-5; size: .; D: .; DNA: TGCGCCAGCAGCTTGGTTTCGAGTCCCCAAGAGACCCAGTACTTC; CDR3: CASSLVSSPQETQYF
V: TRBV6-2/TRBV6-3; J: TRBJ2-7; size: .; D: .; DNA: TGTGCCAGCAGCCTACAACAGCCAACCTACGAGCAGTACTTC; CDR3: CASSLQQPTYEQYF